This T cell receptor (beta chain) was recovered during a study of T cell changes during pregnancy in multiple sclerosis. V shed 0 bases, J shed 4 bases, and the junction held 12 bases outside the gene matches. This CDR3 region has 17 residues. Germline values: CDR1 SGHNT, CDR2 YYREEE (reference sequence). TCRdb keeps only in-frame clones here, not all; method: immunoSEQ multiplex PCR. This sample carries around 28,000 clones, about nine tenths of them seen once, and the ten largest clones take 4.3%. Sample: CD8+ T cells from peripheral blood mononuclear cells, taken in the second trimester of pregnancy. The clonotype originates from a female donor with multiple sclerosis, enrolled in a pregnancy study. This sequence joins TRBV5-4 and TRBJ2-7; 8 nucleotides align to TRBD1. The CDR3 DNA is TGTGCCAGCAGCTTGGAACAGGGGGTAGGTCCGGGGTACGAGCAGTACTTC. Protein: CASSLEQGVGPGYEQYF.